This T cell receptor (beta chain) was observed in a study of blood T cell dynamics during melanoma immunotherapy. Time point in this sample: pre-treatment baseline. Sampling occurred pretreatment (T0) and at week 3 (W3), after cycle one of checkpoint blockade. The table came from immunoSEQ multiplex PCR; TCRdb's copy has only in-frame clones and leaves some out. The table records some 4,300 clones, 84% of them present only once. Germline V CDR1 and CDR2: MNHNS, SASEGT. V dropped 9 bases and J dropped 5; count of bases not matched to a gene: 9. The CDR3 spans 13 residues. The sequence came from a human donor with melanoma. The sample in question was blood, obtained from a patient treated with checkpoint blockade. The chain is built from TRBV6-1 and TRBJ2-7; 8 bases map to TRBD1. The CDR3 DNA is TGTGCCAGTACCGGACAGGGAAGGAACGAGCAGTACTTC. This gives the protein CASTGQGRNEQYF.